The 12 T cell receptor beta chains below come from one sample, sequenced in a study of T-cell memory formation after mild COVID-19. MiXCR, run by TCRdb on the 5' RACE reads, gives a single entry per CDR3 protein. The repertoire holds 350,000 to 500,000 distinct CDR3 sequences, with around 18% as singletons. Sample: PBMCs or a T cell subset sorted from them (not recorded which). These receptors were collected from an adult woman who had mild COVID-19 (a few samples of this study predate the infection). Cell type and time point are not known.

This clonotype was recorded a few times. The rearrangement links TRBV29-1 to TRBJ1-2; the D gene is possibly TRBD1 (6 bases). Germline V gene sequence: CDR1 SQVTM, CDR2 ANQGSEA. The length of the CDR3 is 14 residues. V gave up 4 bases and J gave up 6 bases, with 18 bases separating them. As DNA, the CDR3 is TGCAGCGTTGTACCTTTTACAGGGCCGGATGGCTACACCTTC. This gives the protein CSVVPFTGPDGYTF. Looking up the rest from reference TRBV29-1 and TRBJ1-2 gives the full variable domain: SAVISQKPSRDICQRGTSLTIQCQVDSQVTMMFWYRQQPGQSLTLIATANQGSEATYESGFVIDKFPISRPNLTFSTLTVSNMSPEDSSIYLCSVVPFTGPDGYTFGSGTRLTVV.

This clonotype has a handful of counts. The CDR3 reads CASSLVTSGSNEQFF. The CDR3 region has the DNA TGTGCCAGCAGCTTAGTAACTAGCGGGAGCAATGAGCAGTTCTTC. The chain employs TRBV7-9 and TRBJ2-1; 11 bases are shared with TRBD2. The CDR3 totals 15 residues. V trimming: 1 base; J trimming: 6 bases; junction bases outside the gene matches: 2. Germline V gene data show CDR1 as SEHNR and CDR2 as FQNEAQ (reference sequence).

This clonotype has more than one count but fewer than ten. The V call is TRBV7-9, the J call TRBJ1-3, with D perhaps TRBD1 (6 bases). This CDR3 contains 16 residues. With 1 base removed from V and 3 bases from J, the gap between germline ends came to 13 bases. Germline V CDR1 and CDR2: SEHNR, FQNEAQ (reference sequence). DNA of the CDR3: TGTGCCAGCAGCTTAGGGGGGGCGCCGGTTGGAAACACCATATATTTT. It translates to CASSLGGAPVGNTIYF.

This clonotype was counted between two and nine times. The chain couples TRBV30 to TRBJ1-5, with 8 bases aligning to TRBD1. Trimming cost V 2 bases and J 1 base; bases outside gene matches: 4. Germline assignment: CDR1 GTSNPN and CDR2 SVGIG (reference sequence). This CDR3 has 15 amino acids. The CDR3, as DNA: TGTGCCTGGAGTTATGCAGGGGGCAGCAATCAGCCCCAGCATTTT. Translating gives CAWSYAGGSNQPQHF.

This clonotype has a handful of counts. The V and J genes are TRBV3-1 and TRBJ1-2; D gene unclear. The CDR3 covers 15 residues. Germline assignment: CDR1 LGHDT and CDR2 YNNKEL (reference sequence). Trimming removed 1 base from V and 4 bases from J, with 13 bases in between. Here the CDR3 DNA reads TGTGCCAGCAGCCAAGGACGGGGAGAGGGCTATGGCTACACCTTC. Protein: CASSQGRGEGYGYTF. Complete variable domain (other parts from reference TRBV3-1 and TRBJ1-2): DTAVSQTPKYLVTQMGNDKSIKCEQNLGHDTMYWYKQDSKKFLKIMFSYNNKELIINETVPNRFSPKSPDKAHLNLHINSLELGDSAVYFCASSQGRGEGYGYTFGSGTRLTVV.

The chain recombines TRBV25-1 with TRBJ2-1; D is perhaps TRBD1 (6 bases). Germline loops: CDR1 MGHDK, CDR2 SYGVNS. The CDR3 contains 15 residues. The V and J ends lost 3 bases and 5 bases respectively, with 14 bases between them. CDR3 coding DNA: TGTGCCAGCAGTGAGGCAGGGGTAAGCCACAATGAGCAGTTCTTC. Its protein is CASSEAGVSHNEQFF.

The chain has TRBV20-1 and TRBJ1-1; tentatively, D is TRBD1 (5 bases). Germline V CDR1 and CDR2: DFQATT, SNEGSKA (reference sequence). V lost 3 bases to trimming and J lost 3 bases, with 8 bases between them. The CDR3 is made up of 12 amino acids. The CDR3 region is CSASSGHTEAFF. Written as DNA, the CDR3 is TGCAGTGCTAGTTCAGGGCACACTGAAGCTTTCTTT.

This sequence joins TRBV27 and TRBJ2-5, with D hard to call. Looked up from germline, CDR1 is MNHEY and CDR2 is SMNVEV (reference sequence). The CDR3 is 14 amino acids. The V gene lost 5 bases and the J gene lost 5 bases, with 15 bases spanning the gap. Written as DNA, the CDR3 is TGTGCCAGCAGTCCCGTGGACCGCCAGGAGACCCAGTACTTC. It codes for CASSPVDRQETQYF.

In this sample, this clonotype turned up a few times. V is TRBV20-1 and J is TRBJ2-5, with a tentative D call TRBD1 (5 bases). This CDR3 region has 13 residues. V was cut by 0 bases and J by 4 bases, with 9 bases left in between. Germline CDR1 DFQATT, CDR2 SNEGSKA (reference sequence). CDR3 nucleotides: TGCAGTGCTAGAGAGGCAGGGCCAGAGACCCAGTACTTC. Its protein product is CSAREAGPETQYF.

This clonotype was observed many times. V and J are TRBV5-1 and TRBJ2-3; D remains unclear. With 0 bases removed from V and 5 bases from J, the gap between germline ends came to 1 base. Germline CDR1 SGHRS, CDR2 YFSETQ. The CDR3 is made up of 11 amino acids. The CDR3 sequence: CASSLEDTQYF. CDR3 DNA: TGCGCCAGCAGCTTGGAAGATACGCAGTATTTT.

This chain connects TRBV30 to TRBJ2-1; 9 bases are a match to TRBD2. V lost 3 bases to trimming and J lost 2 bases; unmatched junction nucleotides: 5. CDR1 GTSNPN and CDR2 SVGIG come from the germline V gene (reference sequence). This CDR3 comprises 15 residues. CDR3 sequence reads: CAWRSSGMTYNEQFF. The CDR3 DNA reads as TGTGCCTGGAGGTCTAGCGGGATGACCTACAATGAGCAGTTCTTC.

The V gene is TRBV12-3 or TRBV12-4, the J gene TRBJ2-7; 7 nucleotides line up with TRBD1. The CDR3 loop spans 12 amino acids. Unmatched junction bases numbered 4, after V lost 6 bases and J lost 5 bases. Written as DNA, the CDR3 is TGTGCCAGCAGGCAGGGGGTCGACGAGCAGTACTTC. This encodes CASRQGVDEQYF.